The 25 T cell receptor beta chains presented below share a single source sample, sequenced in a study of blood T cell repertoires in COVID-19. Data came from immunoSEQ multiplex PCR; TCRdb stores just in-frame clones and leaves some out. The repertoire holds a few hundred thousand clones, with roughly 85% as singletons. The sample taken for sequencing was peripheral blood. The receptors were gathered from a human donor in a cohort sampled during active COVID-19.

V is TRBV27 and J is TRBJ1-6; unclear D gene. Germline loops: CDR1 MNHEY, CDR2 SMNVEV (reference sequence). This CDR3 is built from 16 residues. Trimming left V 6 bases short and J 0 bases short, with 12 bases between. CDR3 DNA: TGTGCCAGCAGAATTGAAGCGAGCTCCTATAATTCACCCCTCCACTTT. Its protein product is CASRIEASSYNSPLHF.

The chain has TRBV3-1 (or the pseudogene TRBV3-2) and TRBJ2-5; 11 positions match TRBD2. V was pared by 3 bases and J by 0 bases, with 3 bases of the junction left unmatched. CDR3 length: 16 amino acids. Per germline, CDR1 LGHDT and CDR2 YNNKEL (reference sequence). In DNA, the CDR3 is TGTGCCAGCAGCCATTGGACTAGCGGGTACCAAGAGACCCAGTACTTC. Amino acids: CASSHWTSGYQETQYF.

This chain uses TRBV7-9 with TRBJ1-2, with 8 bases identical to TRBD1. The ends lost 5 bases at V and 6 bases at J; junction bases unmatched: 14. From germline, CDR1 is SEHNR and CDR2 FQNEAQ (reference sequence). The CDR3 extends over 16 amino acids. CDR3 nucleotides: TGTGCCAGCAGCGCCACGAAGGGGGCAGGGGGCAATGGCTACACCTTC. It is translated as CASSATKGAGGNGYTF.

The rearrangement links TRBV30 to TRBJ2-5, with 8 bases matching TRBD1. The CDR3 consists of 13 residues. The germline V gene encodes CDR1 GTSNPN and CDR2 SVGIG (reference sequence). J gave up 5 bases and V 6 bases, and 8 bases lay outside the gene matches. CDR3 region: CACLQGVGETQYF. In DNA form, the CDR3 reads TGTGCCTGCCTACAGGGGGTTGGGGAGACCCAGTACTTC.

V gene TRBV19 combines with J gene TRBJ2-2; 7 bases line up with TRBD2. Trimming at V came to 11 bases and at J to 2 bases, leaving 14 bases not matched to a gene. Per germline, CDR1 LNHDA and CDR2 SQIVND (reference sequence). The CDR3 has 16 residues. The CDR3 loop reads CAVGSYLADNTGELFF. The CDR3 DNA reads TGTGCCGTAGGAAGCTATCTAGCGGATAACACCGGGGAGCTGTTTTTT. Filled out from reference TRBV19 and TRBJ2-2, the complete variable domain reads DGGITQSPKYLFRKEGQNVTLSCEQNLNHDAMYWYRQDPGQGLRLIYYSQIVNDFQKGDIAEGYSVSREKKESFPLTVTSAQKNPTAFYLCAVGSYLADNTGELFFGEGSRLTVL.

This clone was observed a few times. CDR3 in DNA: TGTGCCAGCAGACAAAGCAATCAGCCCCAGCATTTT. Protein: CASRQSNQPQHF. The chain combines TRBV12-3 or TRBV12-4 with TRBJ1-5; D is ambiguous. The CDR3 consists of 12 residues. Between the trimmed V and J ends, which lost 6 bases and 1 base, there was a span of 4 bases.

The V and J genes are TRBV27 and TRBJ2-3, with 7 bases identical to TRBD1. V dropped 11 bases and J dropped 3; count of bases not matched to a gene: 14. Germline CDR1 MNHEY, CDR2 SMNVEV (reference sequence). This CDR3 has 15 amino acids. As DNA, the CDR3 is TGTGCCTTACCTCCATCCGGGACAGCAACAGATACGCAGTATTTT. Translated, it gives CALPPSGTATDTQYF.

The CDR3 sequence is CASSQQGFGYNEQFF. The CDR3 DNA reads as TGTGCCAGCAGTCAACAGGGATTCGGATACAATGAGCAGTTCTTC. The chain combines TRBV9 with TRBJ2-1, with a possible D match to TRBD1 (6 bases). V lost 5 bases and J 4 bases, leaving 16 bases between the germline ends. Germline-derived CDR1 and CDR2 are SGDLS and YYNGEE. The CDR3 spans 15 residues.

The V gene is TRBV6-5, the J gene TRBJ1-1; D unresolved. The CDR3 length is 15 residues. Germline V lookup: CDR1 MNHEY, CDR2 SVGAGI. V lost 1 base and J 8 bases, leaving 17 bases between the germline ends. The CDR3 is CASSYFHSHSGEAFF. The CDR3 bases are TGTGCCAGCAGTTACTTCCACAGTCACTCCGGAGAAGCTTTCTTT.

V gene TRBV4-1 combines with J gene TRBJ1-2; possible D gene TRBD1, 5 bases. Germline V CDR1 and CDR2: MGHRA, YSYEKL. V dropped 0 bases and J dropped 8 bases, with 13 bases sitting between them. The CDR3 runs 14 residues. This CDR3 reads CASSQEAGTGGYTF. CDR3 in DNA: TGCGCCAGCAGCCAAGAAGCAGGGACTGGGGGCTACACCTTC.

V usage is TRBV5-5 and J usage is TRBJ2-7, with D tentatively TRBD1 (6 bases). Germline V gives CDR1 SGHKS, CDR2 YYEKEE (reference sequence). There are 14 residues in the CDR3. V was trimmed by 0 bases and J by 3 bases, leaving 10 bases between them. CDR3 amino acids: CASSLATGFYEQYF. The CDR3 DNA reads as TGTGCCAGCAGCTTGGCCACAGGGTTCTACGAGCAGTACTTC.

This rearrangement joins TRBV10-3 to TRBJ1-3; possible D gene TRBD1, 6 bases. Germline V lookup: CDR1 ENHRY, CDR2 SYGVKD. Between the trimmed V and J ends, which lost 0 bases and 11 bases, there was a span of 14 bases. CDR3 size: 14 residues. The CDR3 loop reads CAISESTQGNAIYF. CDR3 DNA sequence: TGTGCCATCAGTGAGTCGACACAGGGTAACGCCATATATTTT.

This chain joins TRBV24-1 and TRBJ2-7; no definite D call. The CDR3 spans 15 residues. Germline CDR1 reads KGHDR; CDR2 reads SFDVKD. Trimming took off 4 bases at V and 0 bases at J, with 12 bases between the two ends. The DNA of the CDR3 is TGTGCCACCAGTGACCCTTCAGCGAGCTCCTACGAGCAGTACTTC. This translates into CATSDPSASSYEQYF.

The rearrangement uses TRBV19 and TRBJ1-1; D is unresolved. Germline CDR1 and CDR2: LNHDA and SQIVND (reference sequence). The CDR3 length is 16 residues. V was cut by 7 bases and J by 2 bases, with 20 bases left in between. DNA of the CDR3: TGTGCCAGTACGAGTTCTCCATGGAGGAGAAACACTGAAGCTTTCTTT. It codes for CASTSSPWRRNTEAFF.

The V call is TRBV11-2, the J call TRBJ1-6, with D possibly TRBD1 on 6 matching bases. With 5 bases removed from V and 5 bases from J, the gap between germline ends came to 13 bases. The CDR3 has 15 amino acids. In germline, CDR1 is SGHAT, CDR2 FQNNGV. CDR3 loop: CASSRRDTHNSPLHF. In nucleotides, the CDR3 is TGTGCCAGCAGCCGCCGGGACACCCATAATTCACCCCTCCACTTT.

The CDR3 region has the DNA TGTGCCAGCAGCATAATAACAGAATATGGCTACACCTTC. Its protein product is CASSIITEYGYTF. The gene calls are TRBV7-9 and TRBJ1-2, with no clear D. V lost 5 bases and J lost 5, with 12 bases in between. The CDR3 totals 13 residues. Looked up from germline, CDR1 is SEHNR and CDR2 is FQNEAQ (reference sequence).

V usage is TRBV18 and J usage is TRBJ2-7, with 7 bases identical to TRBD1. Trimming at V came to 3 bases and at J to 4 bases, leaving 9 bases not matched to a gene. The CDR3 is made up of 15 amino acids. CDR1 is KGHSH and CDR2 is LQKENI in the germline V gene. The CDR3 loop reads CASSPETGWRYEQYF. CDR3 in DNA: TGTGCCAGCTCACCCGAGACAGGGTGGAGGTACGAGCAGTACTTC.

The chain carries TRBV19 and TRBJ1-5; a weak D match, TRBD1 (6 bases). The length of the CDR3 is 15 residues. Trimming removed 9 bases at V and 4 bases at J, with 19 bases between. Germline V CDR1 and CDR2: LNHDA, SQIVND (reference sequence). CDR3 bases: TGTGCCAGCTCACCCCGAGCTGACAGGAATCAGCCCCAGCATTTT. Translation gives CASSPRADRNQPQHF.

This rearrangement joins TRBV20-1 to TRBJ2-3; D gene unclear. Deletions cut 3 bases from V and 0 bases from J, with 10 bases between. Germline V gene sequence: CDR1 DFQATT, CDR2 SNEGSKA (reference sequence). The length of the CDR3 is 14 residues. The DNA of the CDR3 is TGCAGTGCTAGTATCGGTATTAGCACAGATACGCAGTATTTT. Translated: CSASIGISTDTQYF.

This clone was observed a single time. The CDR3 DNA is TGTGCCAGCAGTGAAACCCCCTTGGCGCGGGGAGAGACCCAGTACTTC. It yields the protein CASSETPLARGETQYF. The chain carries TRBV6-1 and TRBJ2-5; a possible D gene is TRBD2 (6 bases). CDR1 and CDR2 from the germline V gene are MNHNS and SASEGT. The V gene lost 2 bases and the J gene lost 4 bases, with 17 bases spanning the gap. This CDR3 contains 16 residues.

The chain recombines TRBV5-5 with TRBJ2-3, with D unclear. Germline V gene data show CDR1 as SGHKS and CDR2 as YYEKEE (reference sequence). CDR3 size: 14 residues. The V end lost 1 base, the J end lost 8 bases, and 14 bases lay between the germline ends. CDR3 coding DNA: TGTGCCAGCAGCTTGACCCCCGGGTCGGGTACGCAGTATTTT. Amino acid sequence: CASSLTPGSGTQYF.

This sequence joins TRBV20-1 and TRBJ2-1; D might be TRBD2 (5 bases). This CDR3 spans 11 amino acids. Germline loops: CDR1 DFQATT, CDR2 SNEGSKA (reference sequence). Trimming stripped 6 bases from V and 4 bases from J, with 7 bases between. Written as DNA, the CDR3 is TGCAGTGCCGGGGAGTACAATGAGCAGTTCTTC. Translation gives CSAGEYNEQFF.

J is TRBJ1-4 and V is TRBV5-4; D unclear. V shed 5 bases and J shed 1 base, with 12 bases lying between them. The CDR3 consists of 15 residues. CDR1 and CDR2 (germline): SGHNT, YYREEE (reference sequence). Here the CDR3 reads CASRAEVGTNEKLFF. In DNA, the CDR3 is TGTGCCAGCAGGGCAGAGGTGGGAACTAATGAAAAACTGTTTTTT.

V is TRBV6-4 and J is TRBJ2-1, with 8 bases matching TRBD2. The germline gives CDR1 MRHNA, CDR2 SNTAGT. Trimming at V came to 0 bases and at J to 8 bases, leaving 6 bases not matched to a gene. The CDR3 is 15 amino acids. The CDR3 region has the DNA TGTGCCAGCAGTGACTCCAGCGGGGGTATAGATGAGCAGTTCTTC. This translates into CASSDSSGGIDEQFF.

The chain combines TRBV7-9 with TRBJ2-3; a possible D gene is TRBD1 (6 bases). The germline V gene encodes CDR1 SEHNR and CDR2 FQNEAQ (reference sequence). The CDR3 length is 15 residues. Trimming left V 1 base short and J 0 bases short, with 8 bases between. The CDR3 here is CASSLVTGSTDTQYF. The DNA for the CDR3 is TGTGCCAGCAGCTTAGTTACAGGGAGCACAGATACGCAGTATTTT. Complete variable domain (other parts from reference TRBV7-9 and TRBJ2-3): DTGVSQNPRHKITKRGQNVTFRCDPISEHNRLYWYRQTLGQGPEFLTYFQNEAQLEKSRLLSDRFSAERPKGSFSTLEIQRTEQGDSAMYLCASSLVTGSTDTQYFGPGTRLTVL.